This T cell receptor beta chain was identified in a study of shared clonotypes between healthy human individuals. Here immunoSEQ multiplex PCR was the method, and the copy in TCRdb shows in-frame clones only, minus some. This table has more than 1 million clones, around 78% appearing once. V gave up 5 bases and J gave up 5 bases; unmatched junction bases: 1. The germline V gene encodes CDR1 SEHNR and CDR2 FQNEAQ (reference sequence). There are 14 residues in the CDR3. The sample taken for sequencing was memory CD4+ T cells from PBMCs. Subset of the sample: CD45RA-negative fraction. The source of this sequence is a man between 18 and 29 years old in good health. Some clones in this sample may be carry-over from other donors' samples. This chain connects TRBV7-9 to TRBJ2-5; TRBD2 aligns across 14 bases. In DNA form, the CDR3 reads TGTGCCAGCAGCCGGACTAGCGGGAGGGAGACCCAGTACTTC. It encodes CASSRTSGRETQYF.